This T cell receptor beta chain comes out of a study of T cells after somatic rescue of genetic block (TCRdb year 2020). Looking at the study overall: The study assessed how robust, over the long term, a T-cell system was when the system had developed through somatic rescue of a genetic block in T-cell development.

The library came from the immunoSEQ multiplex PCR assay. TCRdb provides this immuneACCESS table in a form limited to in-frame rearrangements. Some clones are lacking; in checked studies, under half of them reflect an unresolved V gene, and why the rest are absent is not known. The sample yields 70,000 or so clones; roughly nine tenths were counted once. Around 3% of the sample lies in the top ten. CDR1 and CDR2, per the germline V gene (reference sequence), are SEHNR and FQNEAQ. V has 9 bases trimmed and J has 2 bases trimmed; junction bases matching no gene number 8. The CDR3 spans 14 residues, from the cysteine through the phenylalanine. The CDR3 DNA has 42 bases and is translated from base 1. As to this clone: Its specific antigen is unknown. One base away there is no much larger clone; base qualities are not given. Other DNA sequences from this sample encode an identical CDR3 as well.

This TCR came from a man in his forties or fifties. The sample comprised peripheral blood mononuclear cells (PBMCs). The chain links TRBV7-9 with TRBJ2-7; 9 middle bases align to TRBD1. This receptor carries the CDR3 CASSNRDRAYEQYF. The nucleotides are TGTGCCAGTAGCAACCGGGACAGGGCCTACGAGCAGTACTTC.